This TCR beta chain was sequenced during a study of technical replicates of blood from a handful of donors. CDR1 is LGHNA, CDR2 YSLEER, per germline. Trimming stripped 0 bases from V and 4 bases from J, with 12 bases between. CDR3 length equals 15 residues. Repertoires were generated with immunoSEQ multiplex PCR, while TCRdb's copy carries only in-frame clones and drops some. The sample carries 60,000 to 80,000 clones, 80% to 95% recorded once. The chain combines TRBV4-3 with TRBJ1-2; maybe TRBD1 (5 bases). The receptor was isolated from a human donor in good health. Some clones in this sample may be carry-over from other donors' samples. Sequenced material: PBMCs. CDR3 region: CASSQESGRPYGYTF. CDR3 DNA sequence: TGCGCCAGCAGCCAAGAGTCAGGGAGGCCCTATGGCTACACCTTC.